The entry below describes one T cell receptor (beta chain). A single record per CDR3 protein comes from TCRdb applying MiXCR to the 5' RACE reads. The sample holds tens of thousands of distinct CDR3 sequences, approximately 4.6% seen once. The sample comes from a study of early T cells in non-severe SARS-CoV-2 infection. Trimming removed 0 bases from V and 3 bases from J, with 10 bases in between. This CDR3 is built from 15 residues. Looked up from germline, CDR1 is SGHRS and CDR2 is YFSETQ. This receptor was obtained from an adult who was a healthcare worker with PCR-confirmed SARS-CoV-2 infection or an uninfected control (not recorded which). Input material: whole blood. This chain joins TRBV5-1 and TRBJ2-1; TRBD1 or TRBD2 may be the D gene (6 bases each). This chain's CDR3 is CASSLEQGGYNEQFF. The DNA for the CDR3 is TGCGCCAGCAGCTTGGAACAGGGAGGCTACAATGAGCAGTTCTTC.